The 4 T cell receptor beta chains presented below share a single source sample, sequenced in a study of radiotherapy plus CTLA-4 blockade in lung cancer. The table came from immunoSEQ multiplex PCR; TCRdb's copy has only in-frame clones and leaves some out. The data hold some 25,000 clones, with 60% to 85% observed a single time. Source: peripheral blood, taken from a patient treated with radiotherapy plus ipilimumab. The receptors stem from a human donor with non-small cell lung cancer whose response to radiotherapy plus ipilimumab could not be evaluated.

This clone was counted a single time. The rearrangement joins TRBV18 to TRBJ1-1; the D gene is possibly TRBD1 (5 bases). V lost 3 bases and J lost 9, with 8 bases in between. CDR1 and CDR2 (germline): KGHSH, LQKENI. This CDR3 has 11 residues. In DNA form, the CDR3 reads TGTGCCAGCTCACCGGGGCAACAAGCTTTCTTT. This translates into CASSPGQQAFF.

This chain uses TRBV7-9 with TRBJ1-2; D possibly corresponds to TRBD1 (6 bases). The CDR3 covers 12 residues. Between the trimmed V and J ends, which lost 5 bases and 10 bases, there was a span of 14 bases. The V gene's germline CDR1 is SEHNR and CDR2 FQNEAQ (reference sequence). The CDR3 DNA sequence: TGTGCCAGCAGCCCGACAGGAGACAACTACACCTTC. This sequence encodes CASSPTGDNYTF.

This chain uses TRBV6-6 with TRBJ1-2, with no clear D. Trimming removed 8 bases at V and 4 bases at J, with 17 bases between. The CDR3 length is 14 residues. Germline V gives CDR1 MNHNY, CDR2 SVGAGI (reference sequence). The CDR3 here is CASARRGEGYGYTF. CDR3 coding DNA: TGTGCCAGCGCTCGACGGGGTGAGGGCTATGGCTACACCTTC.

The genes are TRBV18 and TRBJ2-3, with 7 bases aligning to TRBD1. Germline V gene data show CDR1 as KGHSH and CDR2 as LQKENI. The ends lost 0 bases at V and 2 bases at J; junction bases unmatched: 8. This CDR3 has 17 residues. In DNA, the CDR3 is TGTGCCAGCTCACCACCTACAGGGGATCCTTTCACAGATACGCAGTATTTT. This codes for CASSPPTGDPFTDTQYF.